This TCR beta chain came from a study of T cells in tuberculosis. The germline V gene encodes CDR1 SGHTA and CDR2 FQGNSA. The V end lost 4 bases, the J end lost 2 bases, and 8 bases lay between the germline ends. This CDR3 region has 14 residues. The assay was immunoSEQ multiplex PCR, and TCRdb's table has in-frame clones only and misses some. The sample records about 29,000 clones, 80% to 95% being singletons. This clonotype originated in a donor between 10 and 35 years old with latent tuberculosis or without tuberculosis infection. The V call is TRBV7-2, the J call TRBJ2-2, with D perhaps matching TRBD2 (6 bases). Sequencing input: PBMCs. CDR3 residues: CASSSGLNTGELFF. In nucleotides, the CDR3 is TGTGCCAGCAGCTCGGGACTTAACACCGGGGAGCTGTTTTTT. The entire variable domain, with the rest obtained from reference TRBV7-2 and TRBJ2-2, is as follows: GAGVSQSPSNKVTEKGKDVELRCDPISGHTALYWYRQSLGQGLEFLIYFQGNSAPDKSGLPSDRFSAERTGGSVSTLTIQRTQQEDSAVYLCASSSGLNTGELFFGEGSRLTVL.